These 19 T cell receptor beta chains share one sample of origin, sequenced in a study of T cells in Graves' hyperthyroidism and ophthalmopathy. Amplification yielded TCR beta CDR3 regions, with RNA transcripts as the source. In the first-round RT-PCR of the TCR CDR3, the HTBI primer set was used. MiXCR was run by TCRdb on the multiplex PCR reads, yielding one entry per CDR3 protein. The table has over 500,000 distinct CDR3 sequences, over 15% seen once. The sample was blood. The receptor source for this set is a woman aged 18 to 35 with Graves' ophthalmopathy.

The J gene is TRBJ2-1, the V gene TRBV6-4, with TRBD2 identical over 12 bases. In germline, CDR1 is MRHNA, CDR2 SNTAGT. This CDR3 contains 15 residues. V lost 5 bases and J lost 7; bases outside the gene matches: 6. CDR3 amino acids: CASSKGLAGQNEQFF. The CDR3 bases are TGTGCCAGCAGTAAGGGACTAGCGGGCCAGAATGAGCAGTTCTTC.

This clonotype came up many times. The rearrangement joins TRBV6-5 to TRBJ2-3; D is unclear. Trimming stripped 2 bases from V and 3 bases from J, with 15 bases between. Germline CDR1 MNHEY, CDR2 SVGAGI. The CDR3 runs 16 residues. Written as DNA, the CDR3 is TGTGCCAGCAGTTACGGATTAATTGTGGGTACAGATACGCAGTATTTT. Its protein product is CASSYGLIVGTDTQYF.

Details on this clonotype: This may come from a read error, since a much larger clone is one base off. The J gene is TRBJ2-3, the V gene TRBV20-1, with 11 bases that match TRBD2. Germline V gene sequence: CDR1 DFQATT, CDR2 SNEGSKA (reference sequence). Trimming removed 8 bases from V and 4 bases from J; junction bases left unmatched: 11. The length of the CDR3 is 15 residues. The CDR3 nucleotides read TGCAGTCCCCCCGGGAGACTAGCGGGACCAGATACGCAGTATTTT. Encoded protein: CSPPGRLAGPDTQYF.

The chain links TRBV20-1 to TRBJ2-2; D ambiguous. The CDR3 totals 14 residues. In germline, CDR1 is DFQATT, CDR2 SNEGSKA (reference sequence). V was shortened by 3 bases and J by 4 bases, with 12 bases between the two germline ends. The CDR3 nucleotides read TGCAGTGCTAGCCAGTTCCTGACCACCGGGGAGCTGTTTTTT. The encoded protein is CSASQFLTTGELFF.

The chain links TRBV20-1 to TRBJ2-2; tentative D call: TRBD2 (5 bases). V lost 3 bases, J lost 6 bases, and 11 bases lay in between. CDR1 and CDR2 (germline): DFQATT, SNEGSKA (reference sequence). The CDR3 has 13 amino acids. The chain's CDR3 is CSARRVNAGELFF. DNA of the CDR3: TGCAGTGCTAGGAGGGTCAACGCCGGGGAGCTGTTTTTT.

This clonotype showed up just a few times. The genes are TRBV28 and TRBJ2-2; 10 bases align to TRBD1. CDR1 is MDHEN, CDR2 SYDVKM, per germline. V trimming: 7 bases; J trimming: 5 bases; junction bases outside the gene matches: 7. The CDR3 consists of 15 residues. The CDR3 DNA follows: TGTGCCAGCATAACCGACAGGGGGCGAACCGGGGAGCTGTTTTTT. Translating gives CASITDRGRTGELFF.

This clonotype has just a few counts. CDR3 sequence reads: CASSIFSGASNTEAFF. CDR3 bases: TGTGCCAGTAGTATATTTTCAGGGGCGTCGAACACTGAAGCTTTCTTT. This rearrangement joins TRBV19 to TRBJ1-1, with D maybe TRBD1 (6 bases). This CDR3 region has 16 residues. Germline values: CDR1 LNHDA, CDR2 SQIVND (reference sequence). The V gene lost 2 bases and the J gene lost 1 base, with 14 bases spanning the gap.

This clonotype has a count of ten or more. Written as DNA, the CDR3 is TGTGCCAGCACAATCGGTGGCTCCGGGGCCAACGTCCTGACTTTC. Residues: CASTIGGSGANVLTF. The genes are TRBV6-1 and TRBJ2-6; D unresolved. The CDR3 runs to 15 residues. V lost 7 bases and J 4 bases, leaving 14 bases between the germline ends. The germline V gene has CDR1 MNHNS and CDR2 SASEGT.

This clonotype was seen a few times. This chain links TRBV9 with TRBJ2-2; D is unresolved. The V and J ends lost 5 bases and 3 bases respectively, with 17 bases between them. Germline-derived CDR1 and CDR2 are SGDLS and YYNGEE. The CDR3 totals 16 residues. CDR3 in DNA: TGTGCCAGCAGTTACCGGGCCCAGACCTACACCGGGGAGCTGTTTTTT. Its translation: CASSYRAQTYTGELFF.

This clonotype has ten or more counts. This chain joins TRBV3-1 and TRBJ2-1; 7 bases agree with TRBD2. The germline CDR1 and CDR2 sequences are LGHDT and YNNKEL (reference sequence). Germline trimming cut 1 base from V and 3 bases from J; bases unmatched to any gene: 6. The CDR3 consists of 16 residues. The CDR3: CASSQVAGRSYNEQFF. Here the CDR3 DNA reads TGTGCCAGCAGCCAAGTAGCGGGCCGGAGCTACAATGAGCAGTTCTTC.

The rearrangement uses TRBV25-1 and TRBJ1-1; D unclear. Trimming took off 6 bases at V and 0 bases at J, with 8 bases between the two ends. The CDR3 runs to 13 residues. The V gene's germline CDR1 is MGHDK and CDR2 SYGVNS. The CDR3 spells CASSWSLNTEAFF. In DNA, the CDR3 is TGTGCCAGCAGCTGGTCTCTGAACACTGAAGCTTTCTTT.

The table lists this clonotype with a few counts. The chain uses TRBV6-1 and TRBJ1-5, with 12 bases identical to TRBD1. This CDR3 has 16 residues. The V gene's germline CDR1 is MNHNS and CDR2 SASEGT. The V and J ends lost 5 bases and 6 bases, in that order; junction bases with no gene match: 8. Here the CDR3 DNA reads TGTGCCAGCAGTCGGAGGGGGACAGGGGGCCCTCAGCCCCAGCATTTT. Its translation: CASSRRGTGGPQPQHF.

The rearrangement uses TRBV4-2 and TRBJ2-5, with TRBD2 matching 7 bases. Per the germline V gene, CDR1 is LGHNA and CDR2 is YNFKEQ. The ends lost 0 bases at V and 1 base at J; junction bases unmatched: 14. The CDR3 loop spans 19 amino acids. CDR3 sequence reads: CASSQEGVYAGAGQETQYF. CDR3 nucleotide sequence: TGTGCCAGCAGCCAAGAAGGGGTTTACGCGGGAGCGGGCCAAGAGACCCAGTACTTC.

This clonotype has a handful of counts. The V call is TRBV27, the J call TRBJ2-3, with 7 nucleotides matching TRBD1. CDR3 length: 13 residues. V was pared by 5 bases and J by 8 bases, with 7 bases of the junction left unmatched. Germline values: CDR1 MNHEY, CDR2 SMNVEV (reference sequence). Written as DNA, the CDR3 is TGTGCCAGCAGTCCAGACAGGGTGATTACGCAGTATTTT. Protein: CASSPDRVITQYF.

At least ten counts were recorded for this clonotype. A read error may produce the germline difference seen at one junction end. V and J are TRBV7-2 and TRBJ2-1; D not resolved. This CDR3 is 14 amino acids long. Germline V CDR1 and CDR2: SGHTA, FQGNSA. CDR3 sequence reads: CASRLGGSYNEQFF. The CDR3, as DNA: TGTGCCAGCAGGTTAGGTGGCTCCTACAATGAGCAGTTCTTC.

This clonotype has ten or more counts. This chain joins TRBV7-9 and TRBJ2-5; 9 positions agree with TRBD1. V was clipped by 1 base and J by 4 bases; unmatched bases: 16. Germline lookup yields CDR1 SEHNR and CDR2 FQNEAQ (reference sequence). The CDR3 consists of 19 residues. CDR3 sequence reads: CASSLEYRGRLPSRETQYF. The DNA for the CDR3 is TGTGCCAGCAGCTTAGAGTACAGGGGGCGCTTGCCGTCAAGAGAGACCCAGTACTTC.

This chain links TRBV24-1 with TRBJ2-1; 9 bases are shared with TRBD2. The CDR3 covers 16 residues. Germline CDR1 and CDR2: KGHDR and SFDVKD. Germline trimming cut 2 bases from V and 2 bases from J; bases unmatched to any gene: 3. This CDR3 reads CATSDSQRGAYNEQFF. The CDR3, as DNA: TGTGCCACCAGTGATTCCCAGCGGGGGGCCTACAATGAGCAGTTCTTC.

The chain links TRBV6-1 to TRBJ2-2; 8 bases align to TRBD2. The CDR3 extends over 17 amino acids. V was clipped by 5 bases and J by 6 bases; unmatched bases: 14. Germline V gene sequence: CDR1 MNHNS, CDR2 SASEGT. Here the CDR3 reads CASSYGIVSGISGELFF. CDR3 in DNA: TGTGCCAGCAGTTATGGTATCGTTAGCGGGATATCCGGGGAGCTGTTTTTT.

The rearrangement uses TRBV24-1 and TRBJ2-7; 9 nucleotides match TRBD1. The CDR3 is 15 amino acids. Unmatched junction bases numbered 11, after V lost 6 bases and J lost 6 bases. The germline CDR1 and CDR2 sequences are KGHDR and SFDVKD. CDR3 in DNA: TGTGCCACCAGTCCCCCGGGACAGGGCTCCCGCGAGCAGTACTTC. Its protein is CATSPPGQGSREQYF.